These T cell receptor beta chains were read from a single sample in a study of shared clonotypes between healthy human individuals. Using immunoSEQ multiplex PCR, the repertoire was profiled, and TCRdb retains in-frame clones only, with some absent. The repertoire consists of some 1 million clones, with about 70% occurring once and the leading ten covering about 1.5%. The material sequenced was memory CD4+ T cells sorted from blood. The receptors were sampled from a man younger than 35 in good health. The CDR3 runs from the conserved cysteine through the conserved F or W. A D gene is named only where the DNA matches it firmly. Clone size appears in some rows only: once, few, many, or a class for an expanded clone.

V gene: TRBV5-1
J gene: TRBJ2-5
D gene: TRBD2
clone size: NA
CDR3 DNA: TGCGCCAGCAAAGCGGGAGAGCTGCGAGAGACCCAGTACTTC
CDR3 protein: CASKAGELRETQYF

V gene: TRBV27
J gene: TRBJ2-2
D gene: TRBD1
clone size: NA
CDR3 DNA: TGTGCCAGCACTAGACAGGGGGCGGCCATCGGGATCACCGGGGAGCTGTTTTTT
CDR3 protein: CASTRQGAAIGITGELFF

V gene: TRBV5-1
J gene: TRBJ2-2
D gene: NA
clone size: NA
CDR3 DNA: TGCGCCAGCAGCTTGGCCATGAGCGCGAACACCGGGGAGCTGTTTTTT
CDR3 protein: CASSLAMSANTGELFF

V gene: TRBV6-5
J gene: TRBJ1-2
D gene: TRBD1
clone size: NA
CDR3 DNA: TGTGCCAGCAGGGATCCGGGACAGGGGGACTATGGCTACACCTTC
CDR3 protein: CASRDPGQGDYGYTF

V gene: TRBV11-2
J gene: TRBJ2-3
D gene: NA
clone size: NA
CDR3 DNA: TGTGCCAGCAGCTTGTCGGAGTCCTATACGCAGTATTTT
CDR3 protein: CASSLSESYTQYF

V gene: TRBV5-1
J gene: TRBJ1-2
D gene: NA
clone size: NA
CDR3 DNA: TGCGCCAGCAGCTTTGGGGGCTACGACTCCTATGGCTACACCTTC
CDR3 protein: CASSFGGYDSYGYTF

V gene: TRBV9
J gene: TRBJ2-2
D gene: TRBD1
clone size: NA
CDR3 DNA: TGTGCCAGCAGCGCCGACAGGGCAGACACCGGGGAGCTGTTTTTT
CDR3 protein: CASSADRADTGELFF

V gene: TRBV6-1
J gene: TRBJ2-1
D gene: TRBD2
clone size: once
CDR3 DNA: TGTGCCACCCAAGCGGGAGTGGGGTCGGGAGAGCAGTTCTTC
CDR3 protein: CATQAGVGSGEQFF

V gene: TRBV7-2
J gene: TRBJ2-7
D gene: NA
clone size: NA
CDR3 DNA: TGTGCCAGCAGCTTCCGACCATCCTACGAGCAGTACTTC
CDR3 protein: CASSFRPSYEQYF

V gene: TRBV5-1
J gene: TRBJ1-1
D gene: NA
clone size: NA
CDR3 DNA: TGCGCCAGCAGCCTGCAGGGCGAAATGGGGACTGAAGCTTTCTTT
CDR3 protein: CASSLQGEMGTEAFF

V gene: TRBV6-1
J gene: TRBJ2-7
D gene: NA
clone size: few
CDR3 DNA: TGTGCCAGCAGTGAATGGCGGGTCCCAGGGCAGTACTTC
CDR3 protein: CASSEWRVPGQYF

V gene: TRBV5-1
J gene: TRBJ2-7
D gene: NA
clone size: NA
CDR3 DNA: TGCGCCAGCAGCTCTGGCGGCGGCTACGAGCAGTACTTC
CDR3 protein: CASSSGGGYEQYF

V gene: TRBV7-9
J gene: TRBJ2-1
D gene: NA
clone size: NA
CDR3 DNA: TGTGCGGTGGGAGACCCCCCCTACAATGAGCAGTTCTTC
CDR3 protein: CAVGDPPYNEQFF

V gene: TRBV30
J gene: TRBJ1-5
D gene: TRBD1
clone size: NA
CDR3 DNA: TGTGCCTGGAGACAGGGGAAAGTGGATCAGCCCCAGCATTTT
CDR3 protein: CAWRQGKVDQPQHF

V gene: TRBV27
J gene: TRBJ2-7
D gene: TRBD2
clone size: NA
CDR3 DNA: TGTGCCAGCAAACGTTTAGCGGGGGTATACGAGCAGTACTTC
CDR3 protein: CASKRLAGVYEQYF

V gene: TRBV27
J gene: TRBJ1-6
D gene: NA
clone size: few
CDR3 DNA: TGTGCCAGCAGGGACTCAGGAGGGAATTCACCCCTCCACTTT
CDR3 protein: CASRDSGGNSPLHF

V gene: TRBV5-6
J gene: TRBJ1-1
D gene: TRBD1
clone size: NA
CDR3 DNA: TGTGCCAGCAGCCAGCCCAAATGGGGACAGGCCGACACTGAAGCTTTCTTT
CDR3 protein: CASSQPKWGQADTEAFF

V gene: TRBV19
J gene: TRBJ2-7
D gene: TRBD2
clone size: many
CDR3 DNA: TGTGCCAGTAGTCCGACTAGCGGGGGGCCCTACGAGCAGTACTTC
CDR3 protein: CASSPTSGGPYEQYF

V gene: TRBV7-2
J gene: TRBJ2-1
D gene: TRBD1
clone size: NA
CDR3 DNA: TGTGCCAGCAGCCTCTCCGGGACAGTTGCGAATGAGCAGTTCTTC
CDR3 protein: CASSLSGTVANEQFF

V gene: TRBV19
J gene: TRBJ1-1
D gene: TRBD1
clone size: NA
CDR3 DNA: TGTGCCAGTCTATCTTTTGACAGGGCGAACACTGAAGCTTTCTTT
CDR3 protein: CASLSFDRANTEAFF

V gene: TRBV6-6
J gene: TRBJ2-3
D gene: NA
clone size: NA
CDR3 DNA: TGTGCCAGCATCAAGGACGGAACCACAGATACGCAGTATTTT
CDR3 protein: CASIKDGTTDTQYF

V gene: TRBV5-4
J gene: TRBJ2-3
D gene: TRBD2
clone size: once
CDR3 DNA: TGTGCCAGCAGCTTAGGACTAGCGGGAGCTTCTGATACGCAGTATTTT
CDR3 protein: CASSLGLAGASDTQYF

V gene: TRBV15
J gene: TRBJ2-5
D gene: NA
clone size: NA
CDR3 DNA: TGTGCCACCAGCAGGACCTTCCAAGAGACCCAGTACTTC
CDR3 protein: CATSRTFQETQYF

V gene: TRBV28
J gene: TRBJ1-2
D gene: NA
clone size: NA
CDR3 DNA: TGTGCCAGCACCTCCTCCGGGGAGGAGTATGGCTACACCTTC
CDR3 protein: CASTSSGEEYGYTF

V gene: TRBV7-8
J gene: TRBJ1-6
D gene: TRBD1
clone size: NA
CDR3 DNA: TGTGCCAGCAGCTTAGCTGGACAGGGATTCGATTCACCCCTCCACTTT
CDR3 protein: CASSLAGQGFDSPLHF

V gene: TRBV5-6
J gene: TRBJ1-1
D gene: TRBD1
clone size: few
CDR3 DNA: TGTGCCAGCAGCGCCGGGACAGGGAAGACTGAAGCTTTCTTT
CDR3 protein: CASSAGTGKTEAFF

V gene: TRBV6-5
J gene: TRBJ2-7
D gene: TRBD1
clone size: once
CDR3 DNA: TGTGCCAGCAGTTGGACTGGACAGGGGGGCGAGCAGTACTTC
CDR3 protein: CASSWTGQGGEQYF

V gene: TRBV6-6
J gene: TRBJ2-2
D gene: TRBD2
clone size: NA
CDR3 DNA: TGTGCCAGCGGAAGACTAGCGGGGGGATCCGGGGAGCTGTTTTTT
CDR3 protein: CASGRLAGGSGELFF

V gene: TRBV19
J gene: TRBJ1-1
D gene: NA
clone size: NA
CDR3 DNA: TGTGCCAGTAGCGTTTGGACTGAAGCTTTCTTT
CDR3 protein: CASSVWTEAFF

V gene: TRBV9
J gene: TRBJ1-5
D gene: NA
clone size: NA
CDR3 DNA: TGTGCCAGCAGCGTAGTAGGAGGGACGCAAGGCCGGTATAGCAATCAGCCCCAGCATTTT
CDR3 protein: CASSVVGGTQGRYSNQPQHF

V gene: TRBV7-2
J gene: TRBJ1-3
D gene: NA
clone size: NA
CDR3 DNA: TGTGCCAGCAGCCAGAGCCCCGGGCAAATCGGAAACACCATATATTTT
CDR3 protein: CASSQSPGQIGNTIYF

V gene: TRBV5-1
J gene: TRBJ2-3
D gene: TRBD2
clone size: NA
CDR3 DNA: TGCGCCAGCAGCTCTGGCGAGCGGGGGCCCGGTAGCACAGATACGCAGTATTTT
CDR3 protein: CASSSGERGPGSTDTQYF

V gene: TRBV7-9
J gene: TRBJ1-1
D gene: NA
clone size: many
CDR3 DNA: TGTGCCAGCAGCCCAACCCTTGGTACTGAAGCTTTCTTT
CDR3 protein: CASSPTLGTEAFF

V gene: TRBV19
J gene: TRBJ1-5
D gene: NA
clone size: few
CDR3 DNA: TGTGCCAGTAGTATAGAGCCCATGGGGGAGACTCAGCCCCAGCATTTT
CDR3 protein: CASSIEPMGETQPQHF

V gene: TRBV11-2
J gene: TRBJ1-5
D gene: NA
clone size: NA
CDR3 DNA: TGTGCCAGCAGCCCCGGGACAAGCAATCAGCCCCAGCATTTT
CDR3 protein: CASSPGTSNQPQHF

V gene: TRBV10-3
J gene: TRBJ2-7
D gene: NA
clone size: NA
CDR3 DNA: TGTGCCATCAGTGAGTCATTTGGACCCACGATCTCCTACGAGCAGTACTTC
CDR3 protein: CAISESFGPTISYEQYF

V gene: TRBV27
J gene: TRBJ2-7
D gene: NA
clone size: NA
CDR3 DNA: TGTGCCAGCAATCCTTCAAACGTGAGGACTCACGGTACCTCTGCCTCCTACGAGCAGTACTTC
CDR3 protein: CASNPSNVRTHGTSASYEQYF

V gene: TRBV7-2
J gene: TRBJ1-1
D gene: NA
clone size: NA
CDR3 DNA: TGTGCCAGCAGCTTCGGGGCCCAGGGGTACACTGAAGCTTTCTTT
CDR3 protein: CASSFGAQGYTEAFF

V gene: TRBV6-6
J gene: TRBJ1-2
D gene: NA
clone size: NA
CDR3 DNA: TGTGCCAGCATGTCCGGGCAGGGCTATGGCTACACCTTC
CDR3 protein: CASMSGQGYGYTF

V gene: TRBV18
J gene: TRBJ1-6
D gene: TRBD1
clone size: NA
CDR3 DNA: TGTGCCAGCTCACCACAGGGGGCCGGTGGTTCACCCCTCCACTTT
CDR3 protein: CASSPQGAGGSPLHF

V gene: TRBV19
J gene: TRBJ2-7
D gene: NA
clone size: NA
CDR3 DNA: TGTGCCAGTAGTAGGGGCAGCTCCTACGAGCAGTACTTC
CDR3 protein: CASSRGSSYEQYF

V gene: TRBV5-1
J gene: TRBJ1-2
D gene: NA
clone size: NA
CDR3 DNA: TGCGCCAGCAGCAAACAGGAACTAAATGGCTACACCTTC
CDR3 protein: CASSKQELNGYTF

V gene: TRBV14
J gene: TRBJ2-7
D gene: NA
clone size: NA
CDR3 DNA: TGTGCCAGCAGCCACCTTGGTGAGGTGACCTACGAGCAGTACTTC
CDR3 protein: CASSHLGEVTYEQYF

V gene: TRBV19
J gene: TRBJ1-5
D gene: TRBD1
clone size: NA
CDR3 DNA: TGTGCCAGTCGGGACAGGGGCCTTGCTACCTCAAGCTATAGCAATCAGCCCCAGCATTTT
CDR3 protein: CASRDRGLATSSYSNQPQHF

V gene: TRBV5-4
J gene: TRBJ1-4
D gene: NA
clone size: NA
CDR3 DNA: TGTGCCAGCAGCTTGAAGGGGGATAATGAAAAACTGTTTTTT
CDR3 protein: CASSLKGDNEKLFF

V gene: TRBV29-1
J gene: TRBJ2-2
D gene: NA
clone size: NA
CDR3 DNA: TGCAGCGTTGGGGTTGGCGGGAACACCGGGGAGCTGTTTTTT
CDR3 protein: CSVGVGGNTGELFF

V gene: TRBV7-2
J gene: TRBJ2-3
D gene: TRBD2
clone size: NA
CDR3 DNA: TGTGCCAGCACCTCGGGGGGGGATACGCAGTATTTT
CDR3 protein: CASTSGGDTQYF

V gene: TRBV2
J gene: TRBJ1-6
D gene: NA
clone size: few
CDR3 DNA: TGTGCCAGCAGTGTGCGGGGGGCGCGGGATAATTCACCCCTCCACTTT
CDR3 protein: CASSVRGARDNSPLHF

V gene: TRBV29-1
J gene: TRBJ2-2
D gene: TRBD1
clone size: NA
CDR3 DNA: TGCAGCGTCCTCTCAGGGGGCACAACCGGGGAGCTGTTTTTT
CDR3 protein: CSVLSGGTTGELFF

V gene: TRBV6-1
J gene: TRBJ2-1
D gene: NA
clone size: NA
CDR3 DNA: TGTGCCAGCAGTCTGACAGGATATGAGCAGTTCTTC
CDR3 protein: CASSLTGYEQFF

V gene: TRBV5-1
J gene: TRBJ1-2
D gene: TRBD1
clone size: NA
CDR3 DNA: TGCGCCACCTGGACAGGGGCTAACTATGGCTACACCTTC
CDR3 protein: CATWTGANYGYTF

V gene: TRBV6-6
J gene: TRBJ2-2
D gene: TRBD1
clone size: NA
CDR3 DNA: TGTGCCAGCAGTCATTCGGACAGGGCTATCGGGGAGCTGTTTTTT
CDR3 protein: CASSHSDRAIGELFF

V gene: TRBV30
J gene: TRBJ1-1
D gene: NA
clone size: NA
CDR3 DNA: TGTGCCTGGGAGGCCGGGACTGTTACTGAAGCTTTCTTT
CDR3 protein: CAWEAGTVTEAFF

V gene: TRBV4-1
J gene: TRBJ1-4
D gene: NA
clone size: NA
CDR3 DNA: TGCGCCAGCAGCCCTCTGGGGTTGGGTAATGAAAAACTGTTTTTT
CDR3 protein: CASSPLGLGNEKLFF

V gene: TRBV30
J gene: TRBJ1-1
D gene: NA
clone size: NA
CDR3 DNA: TGTGCCTGGTGCCGGGACGTAGACACTGAAGCTTTCTTT
CDR3 protein: CAWCRDVDTEAFF

V gene: TRBV15
J gene: TRBJ2-7
D gene: TRBD1
clone size: NA
CDR3 DNA: TGTGCCACCAGCCCCCGGACAGGATACTACGAGCAGTACTTC
CDR3 protein: CATSPRTGYYEQYF